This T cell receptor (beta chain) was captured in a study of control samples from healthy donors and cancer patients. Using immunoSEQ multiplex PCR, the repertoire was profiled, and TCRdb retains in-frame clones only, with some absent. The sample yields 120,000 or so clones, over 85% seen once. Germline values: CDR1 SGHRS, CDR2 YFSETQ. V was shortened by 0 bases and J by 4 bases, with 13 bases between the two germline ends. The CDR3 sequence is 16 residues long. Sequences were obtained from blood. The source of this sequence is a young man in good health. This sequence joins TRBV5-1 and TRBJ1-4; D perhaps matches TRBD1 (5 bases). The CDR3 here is CASSLDGRRGNEKLFF. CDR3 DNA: TGCGCCAGCAGCTTGGATGGCAGGAGGGGTAATGAAAAACTGTTTTTT.